These 4 T cell receptor beta chains originate from one sample sequenced in a study of identical twins. TCRdb itself ran the 5' RACE reads through MiXCR, one entry per CDR3 protein. This sample carries about 570,000 distinct CDR3 sequences, around a tenth of them seen once, and the ten largest clones take 2.5% to 3%. The sample was also reused in another study, on yellow fever vaccine responses in identical twins.

Material for sequencing was PBMCs. The receptors were sampled from a woman in her late teens or twenties in good health.

This clonotype was seen more than once but under ten times. The gene calls are TRBV3-1 and TRBJ2-5; D gene uncertain. Germline V gene sequence: CDR1 LGHDT, CDR2 YNNKEL (reference sequence). The ends were cut back, 1 base at V and 5 bases at J, with 11 bases in the middle. This CDR3 has 14 amino acids. CDR3 DNA: TGTGCCAGCAGCCAAGGACTCTCAATTGAGACCCAGTACTTC. Residues: CASSQGLSIETQYF.

This clonotype was seen a handful of times. The rearrangement links TRBV6-1 to TRBJ2-3; 7 bases are a match to TRBD2. The length of the CDR3 is 17 residues. V shed 6 bases and J 5 bases; nucleotides not matched to a gene: 17. Germline CDR1 and CDR2: MNHNS and SASEGT. The DNA of the CDR3 is TGTGCCAGCAGCCCTAGGGAGGGCGGGATGCGTCGAGATACGCAGTATTTT. Translating it yields CASSPREGGMRRDTQYF.

This clonotype showed up just a few times. The V call is TRBV25-1, the J call TRBJ2-3; tentative D call: TRBD1 (6 bases). The ends were cut back, 5 bases at V and 3 bases at J, with 15 bases in the middle. This CDR3 has 15 residues. CDR1 MGHDK and CDR2 SYGVNS come from the germline V gene. For the CDR3, the DNA is TGTGCCAGCAGTCCTACAGGGTTTGGAACAGATACGCAGTATTTT. Translating it yields CASSPTGFGTDTQYF.

This clonotype was counted only a few times. V gene TRBV5-1 combines with J gene TRBJ2-1, with 7 bases aligning to TRBD1. The CDR3 is made up of 14 amino acids. V trimming: 6 bases; J trimming: 5 bases; junction bases outside the gene matches: 8. Looked up from germline, CDR1 is SGHRS and CDR2 is YFSETQ. The chain's CDR3 is CASKPGQLDNEQFF. The CDR3, as DNA: TGCGCCAGCAAACCGGGACAGCTCGACAATGAGCAGTTCTTC.